This T cell receptor (beta chain) originates from a study of T cells in Graves' hyperthyroidism and ophthalmopathy. General study results and limits: A model built on 13 V-J features separated ophthalmopathy from stable hyperthyroidism.

Remarks on this clonotype: What it recognizes is unknown.

CDR1 is LNHDA, CDR2 SQIVND, per germline (reference sequence). V lost 8 bases, J lost 3 bases, and 9 bases stayed unmatched. This CDR3 has 16 residues. Recently diagnosed hyperthyroidism of less than 2 months' duration affected patients aged 18 to 65. PBMCs were obtained from approximately 10 ml fresh peripheral blood. RNA transcripts yielded amplified TCR beta CDR3 regions. Carried out on the TCR CDR3, a first-round RT-PCR used the HTBI primer set. TCRdb re-analysed the multiplex PCR reads in MiXCR, keeping a single row per CDR3 protein. The data contain about 620,000 distinct CDR3 sequences, 15% to 20% of them singletons.

Specimen: blood. This sequence joins TRBV19 and TRBJ1-6, with TRBD1 matching 8 bases. The sequence came from a woman in her twenties or thirties with Graves' hyperthyroidism. The CDR3 sequence is CASCGTGRFYNSPLHF. CDR3 DNA sequence: TGTGCCAGTTGTGGGACAGGAAGGTTCTATAATTCACCCCTCCACTTT.